This TCR beta chain comes out of a study of spatial heterogeneity in lung cancer. MiXCR, run by TCRdb on the 5' RACE reads, gives a single entry per CDR3 protein. The sample records tens of thousands of distinct CDR3 sequences, approximately 20% being singletons. Time point: sample taken at primary tumor resection. Sequencing covered unsorted whole RNA taken from tumor, nontumor lung or frozen PBMC. The V gene lost 6 bases and the J gene lost 6 bases, with 21 bases spanning the gap. This CDR3 comprises 17 residues. Per germline, CDR1 MGHDK and CDR2 SYGVNS. V gene TRBV25-1 combines with J gene TRBJ1-6, with a possible D match to TRBD1 (5 bases). This specimen was PBMCs, taken at surgery. The sequence derives from a male donor with early-stage non-small cell lung cancer. The CDR3, as DNA: TGTGCCAGCAGCCCCCCGTGGGACGTCAACAGTAATTCACCCCTCCACTTT. The encoded protein is CASSPPWDVNSNSPLHF. Variable domain in full (rest from reference TRBV25-1 and TRBJ1-6): EADIYQTPRYLVIGTGKKITLECSQTMGHDKMYWYQQDPGMELHLIHYSYGVNSTEKGDLSSESTVSRIRTEHFPLTLESARPSHTSQYLCASSPPWDVNSNSPLHFGNGTRLTVT.